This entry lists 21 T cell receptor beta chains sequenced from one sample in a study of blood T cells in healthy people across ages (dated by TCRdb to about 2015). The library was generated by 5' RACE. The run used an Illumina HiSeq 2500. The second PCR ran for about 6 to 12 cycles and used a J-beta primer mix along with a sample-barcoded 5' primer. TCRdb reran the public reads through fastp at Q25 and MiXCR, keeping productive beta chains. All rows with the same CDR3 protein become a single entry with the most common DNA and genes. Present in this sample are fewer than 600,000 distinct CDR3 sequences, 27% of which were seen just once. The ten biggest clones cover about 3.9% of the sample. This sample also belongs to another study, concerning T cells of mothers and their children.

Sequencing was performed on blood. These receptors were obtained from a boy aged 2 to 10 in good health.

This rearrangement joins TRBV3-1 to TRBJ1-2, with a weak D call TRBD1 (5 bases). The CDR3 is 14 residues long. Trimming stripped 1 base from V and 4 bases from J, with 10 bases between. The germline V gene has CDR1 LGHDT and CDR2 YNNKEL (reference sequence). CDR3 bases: TGTGCCAGCAGCCAAGCGGACACTGGCTATGGCTACACCTTC. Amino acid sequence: CASSQADTGYGYTF.

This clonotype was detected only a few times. The CDR3 spells CASSFVGQAGSNQPQHF. The CDR3 nucleotides are TGTGCCAGCAGTTTCGTTGGACAGGCAGGAAGCAATCAGCCCCAGCATTTT. V is TRBV12-3 or TRBV12-4 and J is TRBJ1-5, with TRBD1 matching over 7 bases. V was clipped by 3 bases and J by 1 base; unmatched bases: 9. This CDR3 region has 17 residues.

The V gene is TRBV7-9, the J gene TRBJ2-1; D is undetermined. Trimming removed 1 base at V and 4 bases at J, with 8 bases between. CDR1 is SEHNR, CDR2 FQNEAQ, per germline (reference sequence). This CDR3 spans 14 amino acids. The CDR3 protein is CASSLVSQYNEQFF. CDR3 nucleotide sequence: TGTGCCAGCAGCTTAGTGTCACAATACAATGAGCAGTTCTTC. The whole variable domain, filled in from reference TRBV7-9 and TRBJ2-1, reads DTGVSQNPRHKITKRGQNVTFRCDPISEHNRLYWYRQTLGQGPEFLTYFQNEAQLEKSRLLSDRFSAERPKGSFSTLEIQRTEQGDSAMYLCASSLVSQYNEQFFGPGTRLTVL.

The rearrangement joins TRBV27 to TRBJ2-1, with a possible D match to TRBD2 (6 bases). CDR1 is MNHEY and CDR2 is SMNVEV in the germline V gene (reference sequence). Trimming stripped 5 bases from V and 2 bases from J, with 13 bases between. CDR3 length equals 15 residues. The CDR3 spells CASSVSGWTYNEQFF. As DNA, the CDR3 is TGTGCCAGCAGTGTCAGCGGGTGGACCTACAATGAGCAGTTCTTC.

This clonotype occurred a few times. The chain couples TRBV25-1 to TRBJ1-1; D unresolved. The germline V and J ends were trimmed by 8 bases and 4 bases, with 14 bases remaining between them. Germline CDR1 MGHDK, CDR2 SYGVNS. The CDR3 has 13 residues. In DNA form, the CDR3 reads TGTGCCAGCCGAAACGAGGGTCCCACTGAAGCTTTCTTT. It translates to CASRNEGPTEAFF.

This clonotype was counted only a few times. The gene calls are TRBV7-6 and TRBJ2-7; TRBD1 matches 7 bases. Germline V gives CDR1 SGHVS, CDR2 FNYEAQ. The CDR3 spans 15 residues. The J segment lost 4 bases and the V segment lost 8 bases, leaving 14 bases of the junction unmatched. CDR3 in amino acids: CASQPLPGQAYEQYF. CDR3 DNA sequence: TGTGCCAGCCAACCCCTTCCAGGACAGGCTTACGAGCAGTACTTC.

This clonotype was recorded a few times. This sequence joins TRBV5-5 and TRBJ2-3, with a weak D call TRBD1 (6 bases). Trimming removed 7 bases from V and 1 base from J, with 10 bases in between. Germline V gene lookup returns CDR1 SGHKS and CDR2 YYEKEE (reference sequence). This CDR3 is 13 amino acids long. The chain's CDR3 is CASGHRGTDTQYF. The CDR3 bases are TGTGCCAGCGGCCACAGGGGCACAGATACGCAGTATTTT.

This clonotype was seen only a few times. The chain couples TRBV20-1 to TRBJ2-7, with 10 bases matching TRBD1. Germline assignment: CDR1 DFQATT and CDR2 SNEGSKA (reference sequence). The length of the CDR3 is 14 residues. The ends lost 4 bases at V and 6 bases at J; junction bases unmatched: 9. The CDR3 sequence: CSANGPGQGTEQYF. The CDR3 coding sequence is TGCAGTGCTAATGGTCCGGGACAGGGGACCGAGCAGTACTTC.

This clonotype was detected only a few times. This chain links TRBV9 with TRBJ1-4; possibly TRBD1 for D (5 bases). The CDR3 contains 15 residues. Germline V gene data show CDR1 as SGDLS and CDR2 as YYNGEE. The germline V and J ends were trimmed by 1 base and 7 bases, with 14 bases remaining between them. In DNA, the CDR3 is TGTGCCAGCAGCGTATGGGGAGGGGTCAGTGAAAAACTGTTTTTT. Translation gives CASSVWGGVSEKLFF.

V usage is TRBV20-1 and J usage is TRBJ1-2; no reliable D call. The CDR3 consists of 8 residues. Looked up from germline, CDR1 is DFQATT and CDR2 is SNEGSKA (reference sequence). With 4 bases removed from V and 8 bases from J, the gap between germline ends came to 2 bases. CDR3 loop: CSAKGYTF. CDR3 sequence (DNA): TGCAGTGCTAAAGGCTACACCTTC.

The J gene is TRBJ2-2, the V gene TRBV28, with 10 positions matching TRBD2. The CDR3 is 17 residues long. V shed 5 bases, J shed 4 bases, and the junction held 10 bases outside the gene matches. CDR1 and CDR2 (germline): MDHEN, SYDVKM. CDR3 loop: CASSLKWSGRATGELFF. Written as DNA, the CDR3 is TGTGCCAGCAGTCTGAAATGGAGCGGGAGGGCCACCGGGGAGCTGTTTTTT.

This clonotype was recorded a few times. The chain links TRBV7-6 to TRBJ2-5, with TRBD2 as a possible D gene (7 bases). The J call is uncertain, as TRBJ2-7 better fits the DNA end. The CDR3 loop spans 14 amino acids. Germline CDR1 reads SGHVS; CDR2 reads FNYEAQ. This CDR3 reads CASSRGGWDYEQYF. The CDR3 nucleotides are TGTGCCAGCAGCCGCGGGGGCTGGGACTACGAGCAGTACTTC.

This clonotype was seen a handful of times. The CDR3 nucleotides are TGTGCCAGCAGTAAGGGGTTACTGAACACTGAAGCTTTCTTT. This sequence encodes CASSKGLLNTEAFF. V usage is TRBV6-2 or TRBV6-3 and J usage is TRBJ1-1; possible D gene TRBD1, 5 bases. CDR1 MNHEY and CDR2 SVGEGT come from the germline V gene. There are 14 residues in the CDR3. The V end lost 5 bases, the J end lost 0 bases, and 10 bases lay between the germline ends.

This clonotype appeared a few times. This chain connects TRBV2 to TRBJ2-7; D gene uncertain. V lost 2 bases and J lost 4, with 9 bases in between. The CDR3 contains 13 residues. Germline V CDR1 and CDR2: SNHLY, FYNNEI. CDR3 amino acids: CASSESKRYEQYF. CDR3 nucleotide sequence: TGTGCCAGCAGTGAATCCAAGAGATACGAGCAGTACTTC.

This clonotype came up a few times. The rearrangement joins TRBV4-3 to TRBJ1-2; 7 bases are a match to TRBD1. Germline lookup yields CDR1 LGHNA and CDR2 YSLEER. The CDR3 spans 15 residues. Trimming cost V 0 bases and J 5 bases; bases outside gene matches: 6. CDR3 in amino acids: CASSQDSGTEYGYTF. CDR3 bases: TGCGCCAGCAGCCAAGACTCCGGGACAGAATATGGCTACACCTTC.

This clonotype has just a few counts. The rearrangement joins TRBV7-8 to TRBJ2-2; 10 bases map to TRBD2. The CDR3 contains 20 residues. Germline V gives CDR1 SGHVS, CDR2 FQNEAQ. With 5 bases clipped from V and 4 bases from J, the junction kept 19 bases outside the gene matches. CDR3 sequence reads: CASSLSFFTSGTPSTGELFF. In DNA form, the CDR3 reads TGTGCCAGCAGCCTAAGTTTTTTTACTAGCGGGACCCCGAGCACCGGGGAGCTGTTTTTT.

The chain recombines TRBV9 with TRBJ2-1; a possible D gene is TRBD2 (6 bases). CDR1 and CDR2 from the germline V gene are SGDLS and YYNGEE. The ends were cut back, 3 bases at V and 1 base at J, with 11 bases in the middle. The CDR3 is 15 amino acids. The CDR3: CASSEGGVSYNEQFF. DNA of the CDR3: TGTGCCAGCAGCGAGGGCGGGGTATCCTACAATGAGCAGTTCTTC.

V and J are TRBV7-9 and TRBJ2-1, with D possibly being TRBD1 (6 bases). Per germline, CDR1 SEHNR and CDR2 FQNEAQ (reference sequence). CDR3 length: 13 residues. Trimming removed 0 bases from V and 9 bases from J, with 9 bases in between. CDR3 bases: TGTGCCAGCAGCTTAGCGGGGGCGGGTGAGCAGTTCTTC. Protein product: CASSLAGAGEQFF.

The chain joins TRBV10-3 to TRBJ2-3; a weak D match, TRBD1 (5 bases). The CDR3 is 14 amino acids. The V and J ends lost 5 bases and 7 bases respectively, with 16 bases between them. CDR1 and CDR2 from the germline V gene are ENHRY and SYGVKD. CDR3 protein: CAISQPSGIYTQYF. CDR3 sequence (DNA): TGTGCCATCAGTCAACCTTCAGGGATTTATACGCAGTATTTT.

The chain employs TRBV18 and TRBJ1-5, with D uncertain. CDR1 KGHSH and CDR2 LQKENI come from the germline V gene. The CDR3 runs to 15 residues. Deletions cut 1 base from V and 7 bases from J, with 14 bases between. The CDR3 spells CASSPQRANSQPQHF. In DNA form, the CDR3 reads TGTGCCAGCTCACCACAGAGGGCCAACAGCCAGCCCCAGCATTTT.

The CDR3 DNA sequence: TGCAGCGTGGATGGGACCCGTTGGACCCAGTACTTC. As protein: CSVDGTRWTQYF. The V gene is TRBV29-1, the J gene TRBJ2-5, with D possibly called TRBD1 or TRBD2 (5 bases each). Germline values: CDR1 SQVTM, CDR2 ANQGSEA. The CDR3 is 12 amino acids. The V end was cut by 6 bases, the J end by 7 bases, with 15 bases between.